This TCR beta chain was recovered during a study of technical replicates of blood from several donors. The CDR3 extends over 13 amino acids. Looked up from germline, CDR1 is MNHEY and CDR2 is SVGAGI. Trimming stripped 5 bases from V and 6 bases from J, with 13 bases between. Libraries were prepared by immunoSEQ multiplex PCR; TCRdb keeps only in-frame clonotypes and omits some of them. The repertoire holds around 100,000 clones, approximately 94% seen once, with about 0.3% in the top ten. The genes are TRBV6-5 and TRBJ1-1; D not certain. The sample taken for sequencing was T cells isolated from PBMCs. The source of this sequence is a human donor in good health. In DNA form, the CDR3 reads TGTGCCAGCAGTCCCGGGAGGACCGCTGAAGCTTTCTTT. Encoded protein: CASSPGRTAEAFF.